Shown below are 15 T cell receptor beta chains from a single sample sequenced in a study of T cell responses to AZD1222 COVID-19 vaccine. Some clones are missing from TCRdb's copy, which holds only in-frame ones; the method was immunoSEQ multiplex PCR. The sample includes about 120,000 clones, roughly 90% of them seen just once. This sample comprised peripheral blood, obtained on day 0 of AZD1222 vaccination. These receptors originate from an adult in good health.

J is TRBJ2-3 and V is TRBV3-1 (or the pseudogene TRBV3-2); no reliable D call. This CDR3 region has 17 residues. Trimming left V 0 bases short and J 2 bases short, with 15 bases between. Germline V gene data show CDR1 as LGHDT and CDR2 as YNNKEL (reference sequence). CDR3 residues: CASSQDIGLGNTDTQYF. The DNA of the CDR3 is TGTGCCAGCAGCCAAGATATCGGCCTAGGAAACACAGATACGCAGTATTTT.

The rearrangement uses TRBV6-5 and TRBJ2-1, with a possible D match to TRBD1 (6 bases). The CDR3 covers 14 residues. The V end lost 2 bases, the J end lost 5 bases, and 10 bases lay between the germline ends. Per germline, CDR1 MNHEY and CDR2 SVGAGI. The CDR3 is CASSYGTSHNEQFF. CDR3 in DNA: TGTGCCAGCAGTTACGGGACAAGCCACAATGAGCAGTTCTTC.

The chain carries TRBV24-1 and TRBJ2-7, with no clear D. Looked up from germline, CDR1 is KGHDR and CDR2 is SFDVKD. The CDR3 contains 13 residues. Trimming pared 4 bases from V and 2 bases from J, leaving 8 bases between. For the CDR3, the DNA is TGTGCCACCAGTGACCGAGGAACCTACGAGCAGTACTTC. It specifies CATSDRGTYEQYF.

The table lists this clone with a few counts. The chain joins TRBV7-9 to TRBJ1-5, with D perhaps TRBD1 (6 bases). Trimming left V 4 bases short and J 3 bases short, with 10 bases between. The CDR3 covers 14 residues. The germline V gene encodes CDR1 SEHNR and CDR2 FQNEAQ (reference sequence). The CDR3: CASSSGTNNQPQHF. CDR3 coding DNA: TGTGCCAGCAGCTCCGGGACAAACAATCAGCCCCAGCATTTT.

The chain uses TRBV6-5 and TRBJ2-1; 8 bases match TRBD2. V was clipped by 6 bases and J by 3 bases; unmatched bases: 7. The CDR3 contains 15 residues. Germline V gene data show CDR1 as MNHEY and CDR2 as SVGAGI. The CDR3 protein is CASRPGLAFYNEQFF. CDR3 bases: TGTGCCAGCAGACCAGGACTAGCATTCTACAATGAGCAGTTCTTC.

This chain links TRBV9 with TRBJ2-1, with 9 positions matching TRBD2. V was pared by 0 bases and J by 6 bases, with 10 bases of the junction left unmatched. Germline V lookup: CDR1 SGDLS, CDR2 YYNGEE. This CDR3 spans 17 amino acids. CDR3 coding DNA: TGTGCCAGCAGCGTAGGAGCGCGGGAGGGGGGAGGCAATGAGCAGTTCTTC. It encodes CASSVGAREGGGNEQFF.

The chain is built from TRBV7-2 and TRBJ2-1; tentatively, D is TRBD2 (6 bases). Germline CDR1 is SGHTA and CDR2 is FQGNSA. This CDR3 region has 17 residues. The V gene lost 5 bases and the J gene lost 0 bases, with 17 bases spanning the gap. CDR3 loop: CASSPQGLTSSYNEQFF. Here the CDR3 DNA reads TGTGCCAGCAGCCCCCAGGGTTTGACTAGCTCCTACAATGAGCAGTTCTTC. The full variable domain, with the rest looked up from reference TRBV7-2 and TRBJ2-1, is GAGVSQSPSNKVTEKGKDVELRCDPISGHTALYWYRQSLGQGLEFLIYFQGNSAPDKSGLPSDRFSAERTGGSVSTLTIQRTQQEDSAVYLCASSPQGLTSSYNEQFFGPGTRLTVL.

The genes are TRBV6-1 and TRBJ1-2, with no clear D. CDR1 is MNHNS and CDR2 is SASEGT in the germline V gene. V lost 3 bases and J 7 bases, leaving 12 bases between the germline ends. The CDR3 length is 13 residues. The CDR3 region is CASSEKLSLGYTF. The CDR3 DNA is TGTGCCAGCAGTGAGAAGTTGTCTCTTGGCTACACCTTC.

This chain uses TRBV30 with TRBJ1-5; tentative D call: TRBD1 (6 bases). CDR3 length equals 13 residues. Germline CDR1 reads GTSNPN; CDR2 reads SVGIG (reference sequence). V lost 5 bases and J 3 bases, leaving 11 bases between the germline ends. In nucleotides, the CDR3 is TGTGCCTGGGGTACAGGGTTCAATCAGCCCCAGCATTTT. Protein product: CAWGTGFNQPQHF. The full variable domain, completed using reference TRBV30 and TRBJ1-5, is SQTIHQWPATLVQPVGSPLSLECTVEGTSNPNLYWYRQAAGRGLQLLFYSVGIGQISSEVPQNLSASRPQDRQFILSSKKLLLSDSGFYLCAWGTGFNQPQHFGDGTRLSIL.

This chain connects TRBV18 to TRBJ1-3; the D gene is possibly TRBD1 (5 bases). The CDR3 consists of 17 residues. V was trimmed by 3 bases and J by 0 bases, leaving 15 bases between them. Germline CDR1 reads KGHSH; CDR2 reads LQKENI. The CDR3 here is CASSPQGRPSSGNTIYF. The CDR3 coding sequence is TGTGCCAGCTCACCGCAGGGACGGCCCAGCTCTGGAAACACCATATATTTT.

CDR3 residues: CASRGASSNYGYTF. CDR3 in DNA: TGTGCCAGCAGAGGAGCGTCGTCTAACTATGGCTACACCTTC. V and J are TRBV9 and TRBJ1-2; no firm D call. This CDR3 spans 14 amino acids. Trimming took 5 bases from V and 0 from J, leaving 11 bases between them. Germline assignment: CDR1 SGDLS and CDR2 YYNGEE.

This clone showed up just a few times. The CDR3: CASSFRAVLYEQYF. The CDR3 DNA reads TGTGCCAGCAGTTTTAGGGCAGTCCTCTACGAGCAGTACTTC. This chain uses TRBV27 with TRBJ2-7; D is uncertain. The CDR3 is made up of 14 amino acids. Trimming pared 3 bases from V and 3 bases from J, leaving 12 bases between. CDR1 MNHEY and CDR2 SMNVEV come from the germline V gene (reference sequence).

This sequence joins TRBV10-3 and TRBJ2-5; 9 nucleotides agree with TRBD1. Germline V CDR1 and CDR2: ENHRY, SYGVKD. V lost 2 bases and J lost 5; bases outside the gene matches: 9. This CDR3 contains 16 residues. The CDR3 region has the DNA TGTGCCATCAGTGAGCCCGGACAGGGGATTAGGGAGACCCAGTACTTC. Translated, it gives CAISEPGQGIRETQYF.

CDR3 nucleotide sequence: TGTGCCAGCAGCGTAGCCGTAGGTAGCTACGAGCAGTACTTC. The encoded protein is CASSVAVGSYEQYF. This chain links TRBV9 with TRBJ2-7, with no clear D. The CDR3 totals 14 residues. Germline lookup yields CDR1 SGDLS and CDR2 YYNGEE. Trimming removed 0 bases at V and 3 bases at J, with 10 bases between.

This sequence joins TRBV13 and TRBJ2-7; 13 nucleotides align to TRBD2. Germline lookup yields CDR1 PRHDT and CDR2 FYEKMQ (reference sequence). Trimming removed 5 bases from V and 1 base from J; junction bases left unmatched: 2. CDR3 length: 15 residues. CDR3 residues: CASSMTSGRSYEQYF. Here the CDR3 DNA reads TGTGCCAGCAGCATGACTAGCGGGAGGTCCTACGAGCAGTACTTC.